The 13 T cell receptor beta chains below all came from one sample that was sequenced in a study of identical twins. TCRdb independently ran MiXCR on the 5' RACE reads; one entry per CDR3 protein. Here the sample spans approximately 590,000 distinct CDR3 sequences, 9.5% to 10% being singletons. In addition, the sample was reused for a study of yellow fever vaccine responses in identical twins.

Sequencing used PBMCs. Every receptor here comes from a woman aged 18 to 35 in good health.

The chain is built from TRBV14 and TRBJ2-1; 12 bases fit TRBD1. The CDR3 has 16 residues. CDR1 is SGHDN, CDR2 FVKESK, per germline. The V gene end was trimmed by 4 bases and the J gene end by 6 bases; junction bases not matched to a gene: 7. The DNA for the CDR3 is TGTGCCAGCAGCCTATACCGGGACAGGGGGCTCAATGAGCAGTTCTTC. This translates into CASSLYRDRGLNEQFF.

There are many counts of this clonotype. The V and J genes are TRBV7-9 and TRBJ2-7; D is unclear. There are 13 residues in the CDR3. With 0 bases removed from V and 1 base from J, the gap between germline ends came to 4 bases. Germline V gene lookup returns CDR1 SEHNR and CDR2 FQNEAQ (reference sequence). This CDR3 is CASSLALSYEQYF. CDR3 DNA sequence: TGTGCCAGCAGCTTAGCGCTATCCTACGAGCAGTACTTC.

This clonotype has ten or more counts. The chain links TRBV10-1 to TRBJ2-1; D remains unclear. Trimming cost V 6 bases and J 0 bases, with 6 bases left between them. Looked up from germline, CDR1 is WNHNN and CDR2 is SYGVQD (reference sequence). The CDR3 spans 13 residues. DNA for the CDR3: TGCGCCAGCAGCCCGGACTCCTACAATGAGCAGTTCTTC. This translates into CASSPDSYNEQFF.

This clonotype was detected ten times or more. The J gene is TRBJ2-5, the V gene TRBV29-1, with D tentatively TRBD1 (6 bases). Germline-derived CDR1 and CDR2 are SQVTM and ANQGSEA. The V end was cut by 0 bases, the J end by 2 bases, with 22 bases between. The CDR3 has 18 residues. CDR3 region: CSVEDSEGVGREQETQYF. The CDR3 DNA sequence: TGCAGCGTTGAAGATAGTGAGGGGGTGGGCAGGGAGCAAGAGACCCAGTACTTC.

This clonotype was detected many times. The CDR3 nucleotides read TGTGCCAGCAGTTTAGTTTTAGCAGAGACGGGCTCTGAAGCTTTCTTT. It encodes CASSLVLAETGSEAFF. The V gene is TRBV12-3 or TRBV12-4, the J gene TRBJ1-1; D remains ambiguous. V lost 1 base and J 6 bases, leaving 18 bases between the germline ends. This CDR3 has 16 residues.

The V gene is TRBV12-3 or TRBV12-4, the J gene TRBJ2-1; 11 bases line up with TRBD2. This CDR3 is 20 amino acids long. With 6 bases clipped from V and 0 bases from J, the junction kept 16 bases outside the gene matches. This CDR3 is CASSRTSGLGPVSSYNEQFF. CDR3 sequence (DNA): TGTGCCAGCAGCCGGACTAGCGGGCTAGGGCCGGTTAGCTCCTACAATGAGCAGTTCTTC.

The sample holds a few counts of this clonotype. The rearrangement joins TRBV7-9 to TRBJ2-6; D might be TRBD1 (6 bases). Deletions cut 0 bases from V and 0 bases from J, with 9 bases between. The CDR3 has 17 residues. The germline V gene encodes CDR1 SEHNR and CDR2 FQNEAQ (reference sequence). The CDR3 region has the DNA TGTGCCAGCAGCTTAGCATTGGACAGCTCTGGGGCCAACGTCCTGACTTTC. This codes for CASSLALDSSGANVLTF.

The rearrangement uses TRBV3-1 and TRBJ2-4; D unresolved. The CDR3 sequence is 14 residues long. V dropped 1 base and J dropped 2 bases, with 6 bases sitting between them. Germline CDR1 is LGHDT and CDR2 is YNNKEL (reference sequence). The CDR3, as DNA: TGTGCCAGCAGCCAAGGGGAATCCAAAAACATTCAGTACTTC. It translates to CASSQGESKNIQYF.

This clonotype has just a few counts. The chain couples TRBV3-1 to TRBJ2-7; possibly TRBD2 for D (5 bases). The length of the CDR3 is 12 residues. The ends were cut back, 4 bases at V and 5 bases at J, with 9 bases in the middle. The germline gives CDR1 LGHDT, CDR2 YNNKEL (reference sequence). The CDR3 reads CASSLGVDEQYF. CDR3 nucleotides: TGTGCCAGCAGCCTCGGGGTTGACGAGCAGTACTTC.

This clonotype was picked up a small number of times. The V gene is TRBV20-1, the J gene TRBJ2-1; 14 bases line up with TRBD2. The germline V gene encodes CDR1 DFQATT and CDR2 SNEGSKA (reference sequence). V lost 5 bases and J lost 9; bases outside the gene matches: 12. The CDR3 covers 16 residues. Written as DNA, the CDR3 is TGCAGTGCTTCTTCTCCGGGACTAGCGGGAGCGGTTGAGCAGTTCTTC. Translation: CSASSPGLAGAVEQFF.

This chain connects TRBV20-1 to TRBJ2-1; D remains unclear. The CDR3 has 11 amino acids. V was clipped by 6 bases and J by 4 bases, with 7 bases between them. In germline, CDR1 is DFQATT, CDR2 SNEGSKA (reference sequence). In DNA form, the CDR3 reads TGCAGTGCCTGGCGTTACAATGAGCAGTTCTTC. It codes for CSAWRYNEQFF.

This clonotype was picked up one time. The chain joins TRBV12-3 or TRBV12-4 to TRBJ2-4; tentative D call: TRBD2 (5 bases). The CDR3 extends over 18 amino acids. Written as DNA, the CDR3 is TGTACCATCAGTTTACCAGATGCGGGTGTTGGGGCCAAAAACATTCAGTACTTC. Translating gives CTISLPDAGVGAKNIQYF.

This clonotype was seen many times. The chain recombines TRBV29-1 with TRBJ2-7; D not resolved. The CDR3 has 10 amino acids. Per germline, CDR1 SQVTM and CDR2 ANQGSEA. The V end was cut by 4 bases, the J end by 9 bases, with 10 bases between. The CDR3 loop is CSVVLVWQYF. The CDR3 DNA sequence: TGCAGCGTTGTCTTGGTCTGGCAGTACTTC.